This TCR beta chain emerged from a study of CD4 and CD8 cells across lung adenocarcinoma regions. The CDR3 loop spans 15 amino acids. V dropped 6 bases and J dropped 5; count of bases not matched to a gene: 5. Germline V lookup: CDR1 WSHSY, CDR2 SAAADI. This clonotype was recorded at least ten times. TCRdb reprocessed the PCR reads via MiXCR and lists one record per CDR3 protein. The sample lists under 20,000 distinct CDR3 sequences; about half were seen once. The source of this sequence is a male donor with lung adenocarcinoma. The CD4 and CD8 labels of this study may be unreliable. The chain carries TRBV10-2 and TRBJ2-2, with TRBD2 matching over 11 bases. The sequenced material came from CD4+ T cells from the margin of a lung tumor. The CDR3 sequence is CASRWTSGSTGELFF. CDR3 coding DNA: TGCGCCAGCAGGTGGACTAGCGGGTCTACCGGGGAGCTGTTTTTT.